This note documents a single TCR beta chain sequence. The record originates from a study of blood T cell repertoires in COVID-19. Overall study context: There were acute and convalescent COVID-19 samples, and they came from the United States, Italy and Spain. PBMCs, B-cell-depleted T cells, or T cells were the source of the cDNA or gDNA that made up the material.

In the original analysis: Quantification of nucleated cells was approximated via reference gene primer amplification. The repertoire was sequenced with immunoSEQ multiplex PCR; TCRdb's copy has only in-frame clones and lacks some. V, J and clone size are those of that table, while D and trimming were read from the DNA. Here the sample spans around 270,000 clones, approximately 90% being singletons. V was trimmed by 7 bases and J by 3 bases, leaving 13 bases between them. CDR1 and CDR2 (germline): SGHRS, YFSETQ. This CDR3 comprises 13 residues. The rearrangement uses TRBV5-1 and TRBJ1-2; the D gene is possibly TRBD1 (6 bases). The sequencing input was peripheral blood. The receptor was derived from a man in his forties or fifties with acute or convalescent COVID-19. The CDR3 region is CASRTDPYYGYTF. The CDR3 nucleotides are TGCGCCAGCCGGACAGACCCTTACTATGGCTACACCTTC.